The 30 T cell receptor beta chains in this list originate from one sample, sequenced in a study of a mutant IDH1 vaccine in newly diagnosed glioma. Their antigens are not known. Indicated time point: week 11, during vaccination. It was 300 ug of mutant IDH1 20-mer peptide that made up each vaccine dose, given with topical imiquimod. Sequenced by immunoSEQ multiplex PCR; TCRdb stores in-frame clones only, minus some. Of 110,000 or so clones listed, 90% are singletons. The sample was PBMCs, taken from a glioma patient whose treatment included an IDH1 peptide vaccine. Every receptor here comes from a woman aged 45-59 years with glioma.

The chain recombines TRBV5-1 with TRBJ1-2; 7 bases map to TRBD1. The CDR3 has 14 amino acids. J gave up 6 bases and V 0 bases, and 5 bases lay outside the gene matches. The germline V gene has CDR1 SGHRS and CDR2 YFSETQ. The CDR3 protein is CASSLDRGRDGYTF. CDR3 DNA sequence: TGCGCCAGCAGCTTGGACAGGGGAAGGGATGGCTACACCTTC.

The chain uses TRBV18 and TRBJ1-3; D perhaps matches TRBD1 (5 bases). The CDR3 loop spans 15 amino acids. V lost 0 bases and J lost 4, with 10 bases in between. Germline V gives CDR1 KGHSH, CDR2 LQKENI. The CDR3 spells CASSPPEGLGNTIYF. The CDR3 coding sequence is TGTGCCAGCTCACCACCGGAGGGGTTAGGAAACACCATATATTTT.

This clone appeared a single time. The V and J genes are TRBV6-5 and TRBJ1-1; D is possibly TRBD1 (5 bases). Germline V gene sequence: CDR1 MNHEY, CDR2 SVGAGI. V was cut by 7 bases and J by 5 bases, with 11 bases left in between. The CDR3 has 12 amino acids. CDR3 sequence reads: CASTGTKTEAFF. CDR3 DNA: TGTGCCAGCACCGGGACCAAGACTGAAGCTTTCTTT.

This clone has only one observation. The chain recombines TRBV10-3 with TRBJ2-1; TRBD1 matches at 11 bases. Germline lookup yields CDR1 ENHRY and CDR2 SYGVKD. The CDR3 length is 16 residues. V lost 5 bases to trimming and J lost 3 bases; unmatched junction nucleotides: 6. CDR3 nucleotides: TGTGCCATCAGTCCCGGGACAGGGGGTGGCTACAATGAGCAGTTCTTC. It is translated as CAISPGTGGGYNEQFF.

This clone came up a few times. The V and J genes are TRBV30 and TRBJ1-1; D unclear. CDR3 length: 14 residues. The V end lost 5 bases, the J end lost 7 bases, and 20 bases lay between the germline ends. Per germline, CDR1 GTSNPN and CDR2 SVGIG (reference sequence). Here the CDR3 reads CAWFKDWGVGEAFF. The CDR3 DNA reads TGTGCCTGGTTTAAGGATTGGGGTGTTGGTGAAGCTTTCTTT.

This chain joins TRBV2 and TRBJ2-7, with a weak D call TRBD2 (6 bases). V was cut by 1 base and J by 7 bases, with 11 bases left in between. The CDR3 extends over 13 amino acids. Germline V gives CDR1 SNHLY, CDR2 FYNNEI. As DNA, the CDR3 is TGTGCCAGCAGTGAAGTTGCGGCGGGGGAGCAGTACTTC. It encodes CASSEVAAGEQYF.

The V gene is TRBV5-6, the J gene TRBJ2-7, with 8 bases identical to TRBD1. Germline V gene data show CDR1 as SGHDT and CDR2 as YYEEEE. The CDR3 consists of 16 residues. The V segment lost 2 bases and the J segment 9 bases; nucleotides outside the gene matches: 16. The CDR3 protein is CASSLLSLYRGNGQYF. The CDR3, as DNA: TGTGCCAGCAGCTTATTAAGCCTGTACAGGGGGAACGGGCAGTACTTC.

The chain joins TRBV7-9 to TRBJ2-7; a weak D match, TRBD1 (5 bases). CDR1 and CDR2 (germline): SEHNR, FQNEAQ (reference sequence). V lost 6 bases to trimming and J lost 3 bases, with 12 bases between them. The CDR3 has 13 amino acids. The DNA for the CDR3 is TGTGCCAGCAGACAGGATTTAAACTACGAGCAGTACTTC. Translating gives CASRQDLNYEQYF.

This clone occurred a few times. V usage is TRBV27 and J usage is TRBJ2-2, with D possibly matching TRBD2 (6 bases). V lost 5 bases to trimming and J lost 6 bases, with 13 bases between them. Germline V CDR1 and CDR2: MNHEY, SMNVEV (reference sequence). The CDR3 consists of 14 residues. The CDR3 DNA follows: TGTGCCAGCAGTCCCGGGAGACTAGCCGGGGAGCTGTTTTTT. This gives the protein CASSPGRLAGELFF.

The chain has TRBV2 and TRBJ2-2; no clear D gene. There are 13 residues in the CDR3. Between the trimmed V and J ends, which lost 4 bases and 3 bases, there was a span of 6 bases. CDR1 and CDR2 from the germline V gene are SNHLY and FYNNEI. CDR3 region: CASSVRDTGELFF. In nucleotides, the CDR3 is TGTGCCAGCAGTGTAAGGGACACCGGGGAGCTGTTTTTT.

This CDR3 is CASLPAGTSRFGEQYF. DNA for the CDR3: TGTGCCAGCTTACCAGCCGGGACCTCCAGGTTTGGGGAGCAGTACTTC. V gene TRBV5-5 combines with J gene TRBJ2-7; the D gene could be TRBD1 or TRBD2 (5 bases each). The germline V gene has CDR1 SGHKS and CDR2 YYEKEE (reference sequence). This CDR3 region has 16 residues. V gave up 7 bases and J gave up 7 bases, with 27 bases separating them. Full variable domain (remainder filled in from reference TRBV5-5 and TRBJ2-7): DAGVTQSPTHLIKTRGQQVTLRCSPISGHKSVSWYQQVLGQGPQFIFQYYEKEERGRGNFPDRFSARQFPNYSSELNVNALLLGDSALYLCASLPAGTSRFGEQYFGPGTRLTVT.

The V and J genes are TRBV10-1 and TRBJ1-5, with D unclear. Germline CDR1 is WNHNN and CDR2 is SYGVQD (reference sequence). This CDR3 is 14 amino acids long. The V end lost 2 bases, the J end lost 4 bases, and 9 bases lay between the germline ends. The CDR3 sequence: CASSEGSVNQPQHF. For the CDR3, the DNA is TGCGCCAGCAGTGAGGGGTCGGTGAATCAGCCCCAGCATTTT.

The CDR3 loop reads CASSQGDTSYEQYF. CDR3 bases: TGTGCCAGCAGCCAGGGGGACACATCCTACGAGCAGTACTTC. The chain recombines TRBV9 with TRBJ2-7; 7 bases align to TRBD1. V lost 4 bases and J lost 1; bases outside the gene matches: 5. CDR1 is SGDLS and CDR2 is YYNGEE in the germline V gene. CDR3 length: 14 residues.

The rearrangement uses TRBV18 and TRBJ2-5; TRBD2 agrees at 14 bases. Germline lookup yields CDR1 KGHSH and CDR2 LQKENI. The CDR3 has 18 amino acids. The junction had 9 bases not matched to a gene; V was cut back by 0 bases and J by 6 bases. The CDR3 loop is CASSPPGTSGRGVKTQYF. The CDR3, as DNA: TGTGCCAGCTCACCACCGGGGACTAGCGGGAGAGGAGTAAAGACCCAGTACTTC.

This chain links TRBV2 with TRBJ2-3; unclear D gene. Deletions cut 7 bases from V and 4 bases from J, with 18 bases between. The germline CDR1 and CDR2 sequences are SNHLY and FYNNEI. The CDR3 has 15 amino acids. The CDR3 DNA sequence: TGTGCCAGCAAAGAGAAGGACCTAATATCAGATACGCAGTATTTT. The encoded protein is CASKEKDLISDTQYF. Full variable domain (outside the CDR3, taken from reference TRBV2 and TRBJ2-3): EPEVTQTPSHQVTQMGQEVILRCVPISNHLYFYWYRQILGQKVEFLVSFYNNEISEKSEIFDDQFSVERPDGSNFTLKIRSTKLEDSAMYFCASKEKDLISDTQYFGPGTRLTVL.

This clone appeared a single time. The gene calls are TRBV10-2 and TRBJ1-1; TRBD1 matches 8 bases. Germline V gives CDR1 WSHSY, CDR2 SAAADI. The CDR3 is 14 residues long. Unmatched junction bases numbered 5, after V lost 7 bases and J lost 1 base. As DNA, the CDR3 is TGCGCCAGCAATCGACAGGGGACGAACACTGAAGCTTTCTTT. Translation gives CASNRQGTNTEAFF.

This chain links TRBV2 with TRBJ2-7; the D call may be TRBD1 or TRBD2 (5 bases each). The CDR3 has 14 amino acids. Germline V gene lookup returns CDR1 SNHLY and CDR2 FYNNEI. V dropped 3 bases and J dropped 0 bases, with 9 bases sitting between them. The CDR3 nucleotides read TGTGCCAGCAGTGACCAGGGAGTCTCCTACGAGCAGTACTTC. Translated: CASSDQGVSYEQYF. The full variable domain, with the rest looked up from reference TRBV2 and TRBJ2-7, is EPEVTQTPSHQVTQMGQEVILRCVPISNHLYFYWYRQILGQKVEFLVSFYNNEISEKSEIFDDQFSVERPDGSNFTLKIRSTKLEDSAMYFCASSDQGVSYEQYFGPGTRLTVT.

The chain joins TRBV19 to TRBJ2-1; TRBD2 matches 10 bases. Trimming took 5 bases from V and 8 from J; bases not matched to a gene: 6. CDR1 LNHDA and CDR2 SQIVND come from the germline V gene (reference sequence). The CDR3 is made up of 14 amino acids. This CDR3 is CASSLLAGQHEQFF. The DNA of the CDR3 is TGTGCCAGTAGTTTACTAGCGGGGCAGCATGAGCAGTTCTTC.

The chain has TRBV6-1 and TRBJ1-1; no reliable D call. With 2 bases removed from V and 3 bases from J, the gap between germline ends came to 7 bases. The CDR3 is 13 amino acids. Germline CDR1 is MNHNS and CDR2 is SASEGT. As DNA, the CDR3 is TGTGCCAGCAGTGAATTTAAGGACACTGAAGCTTTCTTT. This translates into CASSEFKDTEAFF.

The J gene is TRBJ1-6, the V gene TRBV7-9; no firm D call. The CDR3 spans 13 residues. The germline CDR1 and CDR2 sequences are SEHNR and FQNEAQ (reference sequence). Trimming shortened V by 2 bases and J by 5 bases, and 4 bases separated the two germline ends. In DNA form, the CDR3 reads TGTGCCAGCAGCTTAAAGGATAATTCACCCCTCCACTTT. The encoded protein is CASSLKDNSPLHF.

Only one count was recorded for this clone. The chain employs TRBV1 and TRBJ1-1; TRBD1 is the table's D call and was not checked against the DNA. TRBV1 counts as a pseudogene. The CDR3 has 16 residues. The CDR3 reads CTSSSGTANLNTEAFF. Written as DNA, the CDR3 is TGCACCAGCAGCTCCGGGACAGCAAATTTGAACACTGAAGCTTTCTTT.

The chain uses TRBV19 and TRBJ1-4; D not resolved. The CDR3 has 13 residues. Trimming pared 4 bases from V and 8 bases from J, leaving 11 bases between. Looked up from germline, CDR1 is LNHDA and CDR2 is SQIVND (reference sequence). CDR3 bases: TGTGCCAGTAGTAGGGGAATAGAGGAAAAACTGTTTTTT. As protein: CASSRGIEEKLFF.

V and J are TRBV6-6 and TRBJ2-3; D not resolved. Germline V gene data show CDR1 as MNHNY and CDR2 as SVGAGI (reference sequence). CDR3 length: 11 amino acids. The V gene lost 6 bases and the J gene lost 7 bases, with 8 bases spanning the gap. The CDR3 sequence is CASSTQHTQYF. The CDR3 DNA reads TGTGCCAGCAGCACTCAGCATACGCAGTATTTT.

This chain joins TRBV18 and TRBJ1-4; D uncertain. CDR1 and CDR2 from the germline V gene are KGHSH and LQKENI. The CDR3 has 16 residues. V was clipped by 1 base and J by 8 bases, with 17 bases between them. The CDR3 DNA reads TGTGCCAGCTCACCACGGGAGCACGGAAGTCAGGAAAAACTGTTTTTT. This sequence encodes CASSPREHGSQEKLFF. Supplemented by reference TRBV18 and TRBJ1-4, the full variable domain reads NAGVMQNPRHLVRRRGQEARLRCSPMKGHSHVYWYRQLPEEGLKFMVYLQKENIIDESGMPKERFSAEFPKEGPSILRIQQVVRGDSAAYFCASSPREHGSQEKLFFGSGTQLSVL.

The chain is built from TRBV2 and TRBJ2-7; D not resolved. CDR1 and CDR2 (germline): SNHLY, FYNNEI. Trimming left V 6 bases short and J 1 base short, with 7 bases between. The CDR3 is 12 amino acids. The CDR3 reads CASRRTSYEQYF. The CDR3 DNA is TGTGCCAGCAGGCGGACGTCCTACGAGCAGTACTTC.

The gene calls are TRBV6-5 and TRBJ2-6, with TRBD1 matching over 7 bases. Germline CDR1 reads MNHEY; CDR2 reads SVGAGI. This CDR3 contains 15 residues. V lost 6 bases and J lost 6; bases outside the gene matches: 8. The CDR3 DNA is TGTGCCAGCAGAGACAGGGACCTTAAGGCCAACGTCCTGACTTTC. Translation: CASRDRDLKANVLTF.

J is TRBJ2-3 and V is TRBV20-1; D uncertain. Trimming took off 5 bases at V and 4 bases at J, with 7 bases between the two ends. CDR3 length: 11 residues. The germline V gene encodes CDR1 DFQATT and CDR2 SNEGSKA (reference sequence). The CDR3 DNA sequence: TGCAGTGCTCTTTTAGCAGATACGCAGTATTTT. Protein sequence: CSALLADTQYF.

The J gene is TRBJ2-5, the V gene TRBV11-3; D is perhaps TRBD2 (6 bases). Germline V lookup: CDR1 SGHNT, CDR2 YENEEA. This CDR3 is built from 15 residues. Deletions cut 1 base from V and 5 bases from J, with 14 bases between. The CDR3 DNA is TGTGCCAGCAGCTTAGGACTTAGGGGACTGGAGACCCAGTACTTC. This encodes CASSLGLRGLETQYF.

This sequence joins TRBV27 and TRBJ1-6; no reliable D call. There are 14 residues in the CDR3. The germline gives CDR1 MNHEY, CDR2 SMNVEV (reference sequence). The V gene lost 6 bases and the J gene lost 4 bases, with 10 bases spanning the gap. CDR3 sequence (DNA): TGTGCCAGCAGGCCCGACTGGTATAATTCACCCCTCCACTTT. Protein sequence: CASRPDWYNSPLHF.

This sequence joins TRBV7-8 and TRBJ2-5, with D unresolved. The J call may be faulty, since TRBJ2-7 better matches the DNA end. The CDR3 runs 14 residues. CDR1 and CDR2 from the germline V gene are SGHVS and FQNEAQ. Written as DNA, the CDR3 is TGTGCCAGCAGCTTACGCGCACAAAGCTACGAGCAGTACTTC. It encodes CASSLRAQSYEQYF.